These 31 T cell receptor beta chains were all obtained from the same sample, sequenced in a study of T-cell reconstitution after alpha-beta-depleted transplantation in children. Unique molecular identifiers were used to barcode this TCRbeta library. TCRdb used MiXCR to reprocess the PCR reads, holding one entry per CDR3 protein. The sample carries hundreds of thousands of distinct CDR3 sequences, about 23% recorded once. The starting material was PBMCs, mostly from graft donor cells, obtained 360 days after TCRalphabeta/CD19-depleted stem cell transplant. These receptors were collected from a boy under two years old who had a stem cell transplant for acute myeloid leukemia, so the T cells may come from the graft donor.

Many counts were recorded for this clonotype. V is TRBV28 and J is TRBJ1-5, with TRBD1 matching over 7 bases. The CDR3 is 13 amino acids. V gave up 3 bases and J gave up 15 bases; unmatched junction bases: 11. Germline CDR1 reads MDHEN; CDR2 reads SYDVKM. CDR3 residues: CASSFPDRARGHF. DNA of the CDR3: TGTGCCAGCAGTTTTCCCGACAGGGCCCGAGGGCATTTT.

The chain uses TRBV28 and TRBJ1-4; D is ambiguous. CDR1 and CDR2 (germline): MDHEN, SYDVKM. The CDR3 length is 14 residues. Between the trimmed V and J ends, which lost 5 bases and 5 bases, there was a span of 12 bases. CDR3 sequence: CASSGGWRNEKLFF. In DNA form, the CDR3 reads TGTGCCAGCAGTGGTGGGTGGAGGAATGAAAAACTGTTTTTT.

The V gene is TRBV12-3 or TRBV12-4, the J gene TRBJ2-1; 7 bases line up with TRBD1. This CDR3 contains 12 residues. Trimming cost V 4 bases and J 6 bases; bases outside gene matches: 0. The CDR3 nucleotides read TGTGCCAGCAGTTGGGACAGCAATGAGCAGTTCTTC. Translated, it gives CASSWDSNEQFF.

The sample holds many counts of this clonotype. V is TRBV6-6 and J is TRBJ1-1; tentatively, D is TRBD1 (5 bases). Trimming removed 5 bases from V and 11 bases from J, with 12 bases in between. This CDR3 is built from 11 residues. The germline V gene encodes CDR1 MNHNY and CDR2 SVGAGI (reference sequence). The CDR3, as DNA: TGTGCCAGCAGTAAGGGACGGAGGGCTTTCTTT. Its translation: CASSKGRRAFF.

This clonotype was seen a handful of times. The chain couples TRBV10-3 to TRBJ1-4; D remains ambiguous. Germline CDR1 and CDR2: ENHRY and SYGVKD. The CDR3 sequence is 13 residues long. Trimming left V 10 bases short and J 0 bases short, with 9 bases between. CDR3 region: CATPTPTNEKLFF. CDR3 DNA sequence: TGTGCCACCCCAACCCCAACTAATGAAAAACTGTTTTTT.

This clonotype was counted only a few times. The V gene is TRBV6-2 or TRBV6-3, the J gene TRBJ2-3; weak D call: TRBD2 (7 bases). Per the germline V gene, CDR1 is MNHEY and CDR2 is SVGEGT. The CDR3 length is 16 residues. Trimming shortened V by 5 bases and J by 2 bases, and 17 bases separated the two germline ends. DNA for the CDR3: TGTGCCAGCAGTAACCCCGGGGGGCCTAACACAGATACGCAGTATTTT. It encodes CASSNPGGPNTDTQYF.

At least ten counts were recorded for this clonotype. This chain joins TRBV30 and TRBJ1-5, with TRBD1 as a possible D gene (5 bases). Per germline, CDR1 GTSNPN and CDR2 SVGIG (reference sequence). The CDR3 is 15 amino acids. V shed 3 bases and J shed 1 base, with 13 bases lying between them. CDR3 bases: TGTGCCTGGAGCGAGGACACCATGAGCAATCAGCCCCAGCATTTT. This gives the protein CAWSEDTMSNQPQHF.

This clonotype was found many times. V gene TRBV20-1 combines with J gene TRBJ2-2; D call uncertain. V was cut by 3 bases and J by 3 bases, with 14 bases left in between. Per germline, CDR1 DFQATT and CDR2 SNEGSKA (reference sequence). This CDR3 has 15 residues. CDR3 loop: CSASPHGFHTGELFF. The CDR3 bases are TGCAGTGCTAGTCCCCATGGGTTTCACACCGGGGAGCTGTTTTTT.

This clonotype was seen only a few times. This rearrangement joins TRBV5-1 to TRBJ2-2; 7 nucleotides match TRBD2. The J segment lost 0 bases and the V segment lost 3 bases, leaving 2 bases of the junction unmatched. Germline CDR1 and CDR2: SGHRS and YFSETQ. The CDR3 loop spans 15 amino acids. The CDR3 loop reads CASSSGLPNTGELFF. The CDR3 region has the DNA TGCGCCAGCAGCTCGGGACTACCGAACACCGGGGAGCTGTTTTTT.

The rearrangement links TRBV5-5 to TRBJ1-5; TRBD1 aligns across 10 bases. CDR1 and CDR2 from the germline V gene are SGHKS and YYEKEE (reference sequence). V shed 2 bases and J 4 bases; nucleotides not matched to a gene: 3. The CDR3 loop spans 15 amino acids. As DNA, the CDR3 is TGTGCCAGCAGCTTCGGGGGACAGGGGAATCAGCCCCAGCATTTT. This gives the protein CASSFGGQGNQPQHF.

The J gene is TRBJ2-7, the V gene TRBV4-3; D is unclear. V was shortened by 5 bases and J by 2 bases, with 10 bases between the two germline ends. The CDR3 spans 13 residues. The germline V gene encodes CDR1 LGHNA and CDR2 YSLEER. In DNA, the CDR3 is TGCGCCAGCAGCGAAGGACCTACCTACGAGCAGTACTTC. Translating it yields CASSEGPTYEQYF.

This clonotype was picked up many times. The rearrangement links TRBV20-1 to TRBJ2-1; D unresolved. The V gene lost 3 bases and the J gene lost 7 bases, with 7 bases spanning the gap. From germline, CDR1 is DFQATT and CDR2 SNEGSKA (reference sequence). The CDR3 extends over 11 amino acids. CDR3 in amino acids: CSASSANEQFF. The CDR3, as DNA: TGCAGTGCTAGTTCCGCGAATGAGCAGTTCTTC.

This clonotype came up many times. The chain recombines TRBV28 with TRBJ2-7; D uncertain. Germline CDR1 and CDR2: MDHEN and SYDVKM. Trimming removed 3 bases from V and 9 bases from J, with 18 bases in between. The CDR3 length is 14 residues. This CDR3 is CASSLSLSSLRQYV. CDR3 bases: TGTGCCAGCAGTTTGTCGTTGTCCTCATTAAGGCAGTACGTC.

In its sample, this clonotype was seen a few times. V usage is TRBV12-3 or TRBV12-4 and J usage is TRBJ2-6; maybe TRBD2 (5 bases). Trimming stripped 0 bases from V and 3 bases from J, with 21 bases between. The CDR3 sequence is 20 residues long. The CDR3 region has the DNA TGTGCCAGCAGTTTAGCGCTAACTCACATCACACGGGATGGGGCCAACGTCCTGACTTTC. This translates into CASSLALTHITRDGANVLTF.

The V call is TRBV4-3, the J call TRBJ2-7; 8 nucleotides match TRBD2. The germline CDR1 and CDR2 sequences are LGHNA and YSLEER. The CDR3 sequence is 18 residues long. V lost 0 bases and J lost 7; bases outside the gene matches: 17. The CDR3 nucleotides are TGCGCCAGCAGCCAAGATCGTGGAGGTAGCGGGACCCACCGAGAGCAGTACTTC. This translates into CASSQDRGGSGTHREQYF.

In its sample, this clonotype was seen a few times. The J gene is TRBJ2-3, the V gene TRBV9; no definite D call. Germline lookup yields CDR1 SGDLS and CDR2 YYNGEE. Trimming left V 0 bases short and J 0 bases short, with 11 bases between. The CDR3 covers 16 residues. CDR3 in amino acids: CASSVVDKPSTDTQYF. CDR3 DNA sequence: TGTGCCAGCAGCGTAGTTGATAAGCCTAGCACAGATACGCAGTATTTT.

The chain recombines TRBV4-2 with TRBJ1-2; 8 nucleotides line up with TRBD1. The junction had 13 bases not matched to a gene; V was cut back by 4 bases and J by 3 bases. Germline V lookup: CDR1 LGHNA, CDR2 YNFKEQ. This CDR3 contains 17 residues. In DNA, the CDR3 is TGTGCCAGCAGCCCCAGGGTCGCCGGGACAGGTGACTATGGCTACACCTTC. Its translation: CASSPRVAGTGDYGYTF.

About this clonotype: Compared with germline, one end of the junction differs, possibly owing to a read error. This chain connects TRBV12-3 or TRBV12-4 to TRBJ2-7; TRBD2 matches at 13 bases. This CDR3 spans 13 amino acids. The CDR3 protein is CASTLLAGGQSFF. DNA of the CDR3: TGTGCCAGCACCCTACTAGCGGGGGGGCAATCATTCTTC.

This clonotype has just a few counts. The V and J genes are TRBV20-1 and TRBJ2-7, with no clear D. Trimming pared 6 bases from V and 4 bases from J, leaving 13 bases between. This CDR3 has 12 residues. Germline CDR1 and CDR2: DFQATT and SNEGSKA (reference sequence). The CDR3 coding sequence is TGCAGTGCAGTCGGTCCTAGGTACGAGCAGTACGTC. Translating it yields CSAVGPRYEQYV.

J is TRBJ2-3 and V is TRBV11-1; 12 nucleotides line up with TRBD2. This CDR3 has 18 residues. With V trimmed by 1 base and J by 3 bases, 8 bases remained unmatched. CDR1 and CDR2 (germline): SGHAT, FQDESV (reference sequence). CDR3: CASSLGSSGGAETDTQYF. In DNA, the CDR3 is TGTGCCAGCAGCTTAGGGTCTAGCGGGGGGGCCGAAACAGATACGCAGTATTTT.

CDR3 in DNA: TGTGCCAGCAGCATATGGCAGGACGCCCAAGGTACGCAGTATTTT. This codes for CASSIWQDAQGTQYF. The chain recombines TRBV7-2 with TRBJ2-3; no clear D. CDR1 and CDR2 (germline): SGHTA, FQGNSA. This CDR3 spans 15 amino acids. With 5 bases removed from V and 8 bases from J, the gap between germline ends came to 20 bases.

This clonotype ranks as medium-sized. The gene calls are TRBV29-1 and TRBJ2-1; 11 bases map to TRBD1. The CDR3 extends over 13 amino acids. Unmatched junction bases numbered 3, after V lost 3 bases and J lost 8 bases. CDR1 SQVTM and CDR2 ANQGSEA come from the germline V gene. The CDR3 is CSVEGQGVDEQFF. The CDR3 DNA reads TGCAGCGTTGAGGGACAGGGGGTCGATGAGCAGTTCTTC.

This clonotype was observed a few times. The V call is TRBV20-1, the J call TRBJ1-2; 10 nucleotides line up with TRBD1. Germline V gene data show CDR1 as DFQATT and CDR2 as SNEGSKA (reference sequence). With V trimmed by 1 base and J by 4 bases, 3 bases remained unmatched. The length of the CDR3 is 14 residues. CDR3 DNA: TGCAGTGCTAGAGGGGGACAGGGGACCTATGGCTACACCTTC. The encoded protein is CSARGGQGTYGYTF.

The rearrangement uses TRBV12-3 or TRBV12-4 and TRBJ1-4; TRBD1 matches 8 bases. V gave up 7 bases and J gave up 3 bases; unmatched junction bases: 4. This CDR3 contains 14 residues. CDR3 DNA sequence: TGTGCCAGCACCGGACAGGGCGCTAATGAAAAACTGTTTTTT. Translating gives CASTGQGANEKLFF.

This clonotype was found a few times. The rearrangement joins TRBV28 to TRBJ2-2; D ambiguous. This CDR3 is 16 amino acids long. The germline V gene has CDR1 MDHEN and CDR2 SYDVKM. Between the trimmed V and J ends, which lost 8 bases and 4 bases, there was a span of 20 bases. CDR3 protein: CASGPLRLLSTGELFF. The CDR3 DNA sequence: TGTGCCAGCGGACCCCTCCGACTTCTTTCCACCGGGGAGCTGTTTTTT.

J is TRBJ2-7 and V is TRBV20-1; D not resolved. This CDR3 contains 12 residues. V was cut by 5 bases and J by 5 bases, with 13 bases left in between. Germline V lookup: CDR1 DFQATT, CDR2 SNEGSKA (reference sequence). The CDR3 nucleotides read TGCAGTGCTCCTGGGCCCAAGAACGAGCAGTACTTC. Translating it yields CSAPGPKNEQYF.

The rearrangement uses TRBV7-2 and TRBJ2-7; 10 bases align to TRBD2. V lost 5 bases to trimming and J lost 6 bases; unmatched junction nucleotides: 7. The CDR3 is 14 residues long. Germline V gene lookup returns CDR1 SGHTA and CDR2 FQGNSA. CDR3 loop: CASSLSGGAGEQYF. The CDR3 DNA is TGTGCCAGCAGCCTAAGCGGGGGGGCGGGCGAGCAGTACTTC.

This clonotype appeared a single time. The chain recombines TRBV4-1 with TRBJ2-3; no reliable D call. Trimming took off 0 bases at V and 4 bases at J, with 5 bases between the two ends. This CDR3 contains 13 residues. Germline V gene data show CDR1 as MGHRA and CDR2 as YSYEKL. In DNA, the CDR3 is TGCGCCAGCAGCCAAGACCGTTCAGATACGCAGTATTTT. This encodes CASSQDRSDTQYF.

This clonotype showed up many times. J is TRBJ2-2 and V is TRBV12-3 or TRBV12-4; 12 bases are a match to TRBD2. The CDR3 sequence is 15 residues long. J gave up 6 bases and V 6 bases, and 5 bases lay outside the gene matches. The CDR3 protein is CASRPGLAGSGELFF. CDR3 nucleotides: TGTGCCAGCAGACCGGGACTAGCGGGTTCCGGGGAGCTGTTTTTT.

This clonotype was recorded at least ten times. CDR3 in amino acids: CSASYRGGQPQHF. CDR3 DNA: TGCAGTGCTAGCTACAGGGGTGGTCAGCCCCAGCATTTT. The V and J genes are TRBV20-1 and TRBJ1-5; 7 bases agree with TRBD1. CDR1 and CDR2 from the germline V gene are DFQATT and SNEGSKA (reference sequence). The ends lost 3 bases at V and 6 bases at J; junction bases unmatched: 5. CDR3 length: 13 residues.

The chain uses TRBV20-1 and TRBJ2-5; 10 bases line up with TRBD2. This CDR3 contains 14 residues. J lost 10 bases, V lost 3 bases, and 11 bases had no gene match. Germline V lookup: CDR1 DFQATT, CDR2 SNEGSKA (reference sequence). The CDR3 loop reads CSARSSGLASDQYF. The CDR3 nucleotides are TGCAGTGCTAGGTCTTCGGGACTAGCGAGCGACCAGTACTTC.